A selection of T cell receptor beta chains follows, all from one sample in a study of cytomegalovirus exposure and HLA in healthy donors. Sequencing used immunoSEQ multiplex PCR; TCRdb keeps in-frame clones, though not all of them. Of more than 100,000 clones in the sample, around 60% are singletons; the top ten hold roughly 3.4%. The sequencing sample was made of PBMCs. The receptor source for this set is a woman aged 45-59 years in good health and CMV-seronegative. Each CDR3 is given without its conserved first and last residue.

V: TRBV4-1
J: TRBJ1-5
CDR3: ASSQQSAHSNQPQH

V: TRBV7-9
J: TRBJ2-3
CDR3: ASSSSGGAADTQY

V: TRBV28
J: TRBJ2-7
CDR3: ASSLVGSGGSN

V: TRBV4-2
J: TRBJ2-2
CDR3: ASSLTRQTNTGELF

V: TRBV2
J: TRBJ1-1
CDR3: ASSERLNGVAEAF

V: TRBV28
J: TRBJ2-3
CDR3: ASSWSSSPDTQY

V: TRBV20-1
J: TRBJ2-1
CDR3: SCSEYNEQF

V: TRBV30
J: TRBJ1-5
CDR3: AWKAGSNQPQH

V: TRBV5-4
J: TRBJ2-3
CDR3: ASSFELAGAGTDTQY

V: TRBV5-1
J: TRBJ1-1
CDR3: ASSLKTGVNTEAF

V: TRBV2
J: TRBJ1-2
CDR3: ASGAGPYDAYGYT

V: TRBV15
J: TRBJ1-1
CDR3: ATSAGYTEAF

V: TRBV13
J: TRBJ2-7
CDR3: ASSSDRGNSYEQY

V: TRBV6-1
J: TRBJ1-5
CDR3: ASRWGGNQPQH

V: TRBV6-6
J: TRBJ2-7
CDR3: ASSTGTGVHEQY

V: TRBV6-5
J: TRBJ1-2
CDR3: ASKSTGTYGYT

V: TRBV7-9
J: TRBJ2-5
CDR3: ASSSPQGWQETQY

V: TRBV5-1
J: TRBJ2-3
CDR3: ASSLGLAGATQY

V: TRBV28
J: TRBJ2-1
CDR3: ASSLWRGRAYEQF

V: TRBV19
J: TRBJ2-1
CDR3: ASSDPGLGVVNEQF

V: TRBV11-2
J: TRBJ2-7
CDR3: ASSSNYEQY

V: TRBV18
J: TRBJ1-3
CDR3: ASSPTGLAGNTIY

V: TRBV18
J: TRBJ1-1
CDR3: ASSPRVNTEAF

V: TRBV11-3
J: TRBJ1-4
CDR3: ASSLDTATNEKLF

V: TRBV5-1
J: TRBJ2-3
CDR3: ASSLDRGGPDTQY

V: TRBV5-6
J: TRBJ2-1
CDR3: ASSFVIAAEQF

V: TRBV5-1
J: TRBJ2-1
CDR3: ASSKGQGGNEQF

V: TRBV28
J: TRBJ2-1
CDR3: ASSSPGQGTDEQF

V: TRBV15
J: TRBJ1-1
CDR3: ATSRETGGTEAF

V: TRBV23-1
J: TRBJ1-1
CDR3: ASSQEAF

V: TRBV27
J: TRBJ2-5
CDR3: ASSITRTGRETQY

V: TRBV19
J: TRBJ1-5
CDR3: ASRSGGNNQPQH

V: TRBV5-1
J: TRBJ2-5
CDR3: ASSLGPSDVQETQY

V: TRBV2
J: TRBJ2-7
CDR3: ASTRTTSLTYEQY

V: TRBV6-5
J: TRBJ2-7
CDR3: ASHDQGKFYEQY

V: TRBV6-1
J: TRBJ2-3
CDR3: ASSKEPGLAGFDTQY

V: TRBV11-2
J: TRBJ1-6
CDR3: ASSRQGGSPLH

V: TRBV11-3
J: TRBJ1-4
CDR3: ASSDPYSEKLF

V: TRBV6-5
J: TRBJ2-2
CDR3: ASSSTEITGELF

V: TRBV30
J: TRBJ1-4
CDR3: AWRQAGDNEKLF

V: TRBV21-1
J: TRBJ1-4
CDR3: ASSNDPTSSLF

V: TRBV27
J: TRBJ1-2
CDR3: ASSLRQPRTGTAYGYT

V: TRBV27
J: TRBJ2-7
CDR3: ASSLGAGYGVSYEQY

V: TRBV2
J: TRBJ1-5
CDR3: ASCLTGQPQH

V: TRBV27
J: TRBJ1-1
CDR3: ASSPGGLNTEAF

V: TRBV28
J: TRBJ1-2
CDR3: ASTEDRNYGYT

V: TRBV18
J: TRBJ2-1
CDR3: ASSPRDIIYNEQF

V: TRBV7-9
J: TRBJ2-2
CDR3: ATNGGGAGELF

V: TRBV29-1
J: TRBJ2-7
CDR3: SVEWLQGGEQY

V: TRBV5-1
J: TRBJ2-7
CDR3: ASSPIGGYEQY

V: TRBV10-2
J: TRBJ1-1
CDR3: ASSESNRQKAF

V: TRBV7-3
J: TRBJ2-5
CDR3: ASSSNPGRGETQY

V: TRBV28
J: TRBJ1-2
CDR3: ASSEMGTGGT

V: TRBV7-8
J: TRBJ2-1
CDR3: ASSSGRAGGPYNEQF

V: TRBV27
J: TRBJ2-2
CDR3: ASSLLGTSGKANTGELF

V: TRBV2
J: TRBJ2-2
CDR3: ASGERGFGELF

V: TRBV29-1
J: TRBJ2-1
CDR3: SVGPFESGSVEQF

V: TRBV6-5
J: TRBJ1-2
CDR3: AVRLRDREERGYT